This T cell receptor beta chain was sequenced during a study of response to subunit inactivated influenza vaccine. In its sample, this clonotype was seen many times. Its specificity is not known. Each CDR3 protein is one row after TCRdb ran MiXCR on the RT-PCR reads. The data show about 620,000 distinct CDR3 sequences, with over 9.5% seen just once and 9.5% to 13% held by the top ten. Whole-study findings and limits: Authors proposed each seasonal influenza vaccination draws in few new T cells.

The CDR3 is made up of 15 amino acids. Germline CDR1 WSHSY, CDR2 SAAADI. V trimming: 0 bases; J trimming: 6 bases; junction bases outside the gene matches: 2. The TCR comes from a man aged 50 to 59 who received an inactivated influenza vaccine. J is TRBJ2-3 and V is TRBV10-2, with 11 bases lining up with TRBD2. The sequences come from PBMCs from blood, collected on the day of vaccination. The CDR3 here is CASSESSGGDDTQYF. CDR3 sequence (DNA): TGCGCCAGCAGTGAGTCTAGCGGGGGGGACGATACGCAGTATTTT.